Listed below are T cell receptor beta chains from one sample, sequenced in a study of blood T cell repertoires in COVID-19. Clones were read by immunoSEQ multiplex PCR, and TCRdb kept only the in-frame ones, dropping some. The sample lists 230,000 or so clones, 84% occurring once. The sample was peripheral blood. The receptors were gathered from a man aged 30 to 39 with active or convalescent COVID-19. Both conserved end residues are part of each CDR3. Fields, in order: D gene, J gene, clone size, V gene, CDR3 DNA, CDR3 protein. A D gene is named only where the DNA matches it firmly. Size tells how often a clone was seen (once, few, many) or the class of an expanded clone, and some rows leave it out.

>TRBD2|TRBJ2-1|-|TRBV3-1/TRBV3-2
TGTGCCAGCAGCCAAGAGGGATCTAGCGGGAATGAGCAGTTCTTC
CASSQEGSSGNEQFF
>-|TRBJ1-1|-|TRBV7-9
TGTGCCAGCAGCTTAGTCGTAACAGGGAGTCTGACTGAAGCTTTCTTT
CASSLVVTGSLTEAFF
>-|TRBJ1-6|-|TRBV28
TGTGCCAGCAGGTCTGACTTGGATAATTCACCCCTCCACTTT
CASRSDLDNSPLHF
>-|TRBJ1-1|-|TRBV24-1
TGTGCCACCCAAACAACGGGGAACACTGAAGCTTTCTTT
CATQTTGNTEAFF
>TRBD1|TRBJ2-7|once|TRBV28
TGTGCCAGCAGCTACGGGGGGACAGGGGGCTTCGAGCAGTACTTC
CASSYGGTGGFEQYF
>-|TRBJ1-1|-|TRBV6-6
TGTGCCAGCACCGGGGGGTCATTGGCTGAAGCTTTCTTT
CASTGGSLAEAFF
>-|TRBJ1-4|-|TRBV4-2
TGTGCCAGCAGCCCCGGGGGTAAAAATGAAAAACTGTTTTTT
CASSPGGKNEKLFF
>TRBD1|TRBJ2-3|-|TRBV10-3
TGTGCCATCAGCTCCCAACAGGGGGCGAAAGATACGCAGTATTTT
CAISSQQGAKDTQYF
>TRBD2|TRBJ2-4|once|TRBV4-1
TGCGCCAGCAGCCCCCTAGCGGGGGGGGTTACTCTAGCCAAAAACATTCAGTACTTC
CASSPLAGGVTLAKNIQYF
>-|TRBJ1-4|-|TRBV20-1
TGCAGTGCTAGAGCTCTAGGAAAACTGTTTTTT
CSARALGKLFF
>TRBD2|TRBJ2-3|-|TRBV5-4
TGTGCCAGCAGCTCCCCGGGGGGTCGGAATACAGATACGCAGTATTTT
CASSSPGGRNTDTQYF
>-|TRBJ1-4|-|TRBV14
TGTGCCAGCAGCCGGGCGGGGGCGGCTAATGAAAAACTGTTTTTT
CASSRAGAANEKLFF
>-|TRBJ2-3|once|TRBV6-5
TGTGCCAGCAGTTATATCAGGCCGCCGGTAGATACGCAGTATTTT
CASSYIRPPVDTQYF
>TRBD1|TRBJ1-1|-|TRBV24-1
TGTGCCACCAGTGACCATGGGACAGTTACTGAAGCTTTCTTT
CATSDHGTVTEAFF
>-|TRBJ1-1|-|TRBV30
TGTGCCTGGAAGGGAGGGGACACTGAAGCTTTCTTT
CAWKGGDTEAFF
>TRBD1|TRBJ1-4|-|TRBV30
TGTGCCTGGAGTGTAGGGGGCGAAAAACTGTTTTTT
CAWSVGGEKLFF
>-|TRBJ1-2|-|TRBV15
TGTGCCACCAGCAGAGATGATGAGGACAGCCGATCCCCGATAAACTATGGCTACACCTTC
CATSRDDEDSRSPINYGYTF
>-|TRBJ2-7|-|TRBV6-5
TGTGCCAGCACTAAGACAGGTACTTACGAGCAGTACTTC
CASTKTGTYEQYF
>-|TRBJ1-6|few|TRBV9
TGTGCCAGCAGCGTAGAGGGGTTCTATAATTCACCCCTCCACTTT
CASSVEGFYNSPLHF
>-|TRBJ1-2|-|TRBV19
TGTGCCAGTACCAGCCCGGCAGGGATTTTGGATGGCTACACCTTC
CASTSPAGILDGYTF
>TRBD1|TRBJ2-7|-|TRBV9
TGTGCCAGCAGCCGCAGGGACAGGGGCTACGAGCAGTACTTC
CASSRRDRGYEQYF
>-|TRBJ2-7|-|TRBV19
TGTGCCAGTAGTCTCACAGCTTCCTACGAGCAGTACTTC
CASSLTASYEQYF
>-|TRBJ2-1|-|TRBV7-2
TGTGCCAGCAGCTTAGGAGGATCTCTCAGGGCGATTGAGCAGTTCTTC
CASSLGGSLRAIEQFF
>-|TRBJ2-3|-|TRBV23-1
TGCGCCAGCAGTCAATGGGGGGGGCTAGATACGCAGTATTTT
CASSQWGGLDTQYF
>-|TRBJ1-1|-|TRBV28
TGTGCCAGCAGTTCCGGGCCGACTATGAACACTGAAGCTTTCTTT
CASSSGPTMNTEAFF
>-|TRBJ1-2|-|TRBV10-2
TGCGCCAGCAGTGAGTCCACAGGGTCCTATGGCTACACCTTC
CASSESTGSYGYTF
>-|TRBJ1-2|-|TRBV28
TGTGCCAGCAGTTTTTCCGAGACATACTATGGCTACACCTTC
CASSFSETYYGYTF
>-|TRBJ1-1|-|TRBV10-2
TGCGCCAGCAGTGAGTCCGGTTCTGAAGCTTTCTTT
CASSESGSEAFF
>-|TRBJ2-3|-|TRBV9
TGTGCCAGCAGCTCTCTCGGGGAGGCGACGAGATATACGCAGTATTTT
CASSSLGEATRYTQYF
>TRBD1|TRBJ2-1|-|TRBV7-8
TGTGCCAGCAGCAGCCGGGACAGGGTTGGCAATGAGCAGTTCTTC
CASSSRDRVGNEQFF
>-|TRBJ2-7|-|TRBV7-2
TGTGCCAGCAGCTTAGACTTCAGGGGCGCTAACTACGAGCAGTACTTC
CASSLDFRGANYEQYF
>TRBD2|TRBJ2-5|-|TRBV20-1
TGCAGTGCTAGTGGACTAGAGGTTGGGACCCAGTACTTC
CSASGLEVGTQYF
>-|TRBJ1-2|once|TRBV19
TGTGCCAGTACTCCAGGCGTGGCCTTCGGCCTTGGCTACACCTTC
CASTPGVAFGLGYTF
>-|TRBJ1-6|few|TRBV27
TGTGCCAGCAGTTTTGAACAGTCCTATAATTCACCCCTCCACTTT
CASSFEQSYNSPLHF
>-|TRBJ2-2|-|TRBV2
TGTGCCAGCAACGAAAACGGGTGGGCGAACACCGGGGAGCTGTTTTTT
CASNENGWANTGELFF
>TRBD2|TRBJ2-7|-|TRBV7-9
TGTGCCAGCAGCTTATATCAACGGGAGGGCTCCTACGAGCAGTACTTC
CASSLYQREGSYEQYF
>-|TRBJ1-1|-|TRBV24-1
TGTGCCACCAGTGATTCGCGCGGTAGCGACGAAGCTTTCTTT
CATSDSRGSDEAFF
>-|TRBJ1-5|-|TRBV18
TGTGCCAGCTCACCCGGTGGGCAAAGCAATCAGCCCCAGCATTTT
CASSPGGQSNQPQHF
>TRBD1|TRBJ1-1|-|TRBV18
TGTGCCAGCTCACAAGCGACAGGGTTGAACACTGAAGCTTTCTTT
CASSQATGLNTEAFF
>TRBD1|TRBJ1-2|few|TRBV24-1
TGTGCCACCAGTGACGCCTACAGGGGGTACGGCTACACCTTC
CATSDAYRGYGYTF
>-|TRBJ1-3|-|TRBV4-1
TGCGCCAGCAGCCAAGGGGCGCAGAGCTCTGGAAACACCATATATTTT
CASSQGAQSSGNTIYF
>-|TRBJ1-2|-|TRBV6-6
TGTGCCAGCAGTTACGGTCACCCGGACTATGGCTACACCTTC
CASSYGHPDYGYTF
>TRBD2|TRBJ2-5|-|TRBV5-1
TGCGCCAGCAGCTTGGGGCTAGCGGGAACCAGCCAAGAGACCCAGTACTTC
CASSLGLAGTSQETQYF
>-|TRBJ1-3|-|TRBV2
TGTGCCAGCAGTTGGGGGGGGAACACCATATATTTT
CASSWGGNTIYF
>-|TRBJ2-7|-|TRBV7-9
TGTGCCAGCAGCTTAGCAGGGCAGGGACTTGAGCAGTACTTC
CASSLAGQGLEQYF